A single sample is the source of the 22 T cell receptor beta chains below, sequenced in a study of blood T cell repertoires in COVID-19. The repertoire was sequenced with immunoSEQ multiplex PCR; TCRdb's copy has only in-frame clones and lacks some. The sample contains about 100,000 clones, 87% of which appear only once. The material sequenced was peripheral blood. All receptors come from a man younger than 40 in a cohort sampled during active COVID-19.

The chain links TRBV5-4 to TRBJ1-1, with 10 bases identical to TRBD1. The CDR3 contains 16 residues. The trim removed 0 bases at V and 0 bases at J, leaving 2 bases unmatched. Germline V gene lookup returns CDR1 SGHNT and CDR2 YYREEE (reference sequence). The CDR3 DNA reads as TGTGCCAGCAGCTTGGAGACAGGGGGCTTGAACACTGAAGCTTTCTTT. It is translated as CASSLETGGLNTEAFF.

This clone has a handful of counts. This rearrangement joins TRBV10-3 to TRBJ2-1; D is unresolved. V lost 6 bases and J lost 5, with 5 bases in between. The CDR3 contains 11 residues. From germline, CDR1 is ENHRY and CDR2 SYGVKD. The CDR3: CAISRDNEQFF. The CDR3, as DNA: TGTGCCATCAGCCGCGACAATGAGCAGTTCTTC.

The chain recombines TRBV7-2 with TRBJ2-7, with 11 bases aligning to TRBD2. The length of the CDR3 is 18 residues. V shed 4 bases, J shed 0 bases, and the junction held 11 bases outside the gene matches. Germline loops: CDR1 SGHTA, CDR2 FQGNSA. This CDR3 is CASSYRQASGRSSYEQYF. In DNA form, the CDR3 reads TGTGCCAGCAGCTATAGGCAGGCTAGCGGGAGGAGCTCCTACGAGCAGTACTTC. The full variable domain, rest sourced from reference TRBV7-2 and TRBJ2-7, is GAGVSQSPSNKVTEKGKDVELRCDPISGHTALYWYRQSLGQGLEFLIYFQGNSAPDKSGLPSDRFSAERTGGSVSTLTIQRTQQEDSAVYLCASSYRQASGRSSYEQYFGPGTRLTVT.

The chain combines TRBV14 with TRBJ2-6; D is unclear. Trimming removed 2 bases from V and 0 bases from J, with 5 bases in between. CDR1 and CDR2 from the germline V gene are SGHDN and FVKESK. The CDR3 is 15 residues long. CDR3 sequence reads: CASSQTLSGANVLTF. The DNA of the CDR3 is TGTGCCAGCAGCCAAACTCTCTCTGGGGCCAACGTCCTGACTTTC. Combining the CDR3 with reference TRBV14 and TRBJ2-6 gives the whole variable domain EAGVTQFPSHSVIEKGQTVTLRCDPISGHDNLYWYRRVMGKEIKFLLHFVKESKQDESGMPNNRFLAERTGGTYSTLKVQPAELEDSGVYFCASSQTLSGANVLTFGAGSRLTVL.

The gene calls are TRBV30 and TRBJ1-2, with a weak D call TRBD1 (6 bases). CDR1 is GTSNPN, CDR2 SVGIG, per germline (reference sequence). CDR3 length: 14 amino acids. Trimming took off 1 base at V and 4 bases at J, with 13 bases between the two ends. The DNA of the CDR3 is TGTGCCTGGAGTGCTAAGGGGGTCGTCTATGGCTACACCTTC. Its protein product is CAWSAKGVVYGYTF.

V gene TRBV5-5 combines with J gene TRBJ1-4; D is ambiguous. This CDR3 comprises 16 residues. V shed 0 bases and J shed 0 bases, with 9 bases lying between them. The germline CDR1 and CDR2 sequences are SGHKS and YYEKEE (reference sequence). The CDR3 sequence: CASSLAAGSTNEKLFF. CDR3 sequence (DNA): TGTGCCAGCAGCTTGGCCGCGGGGTCAACTAATGAAAAACTGTTTTTT.

The genes are TRBV7-9 and TRBJ2-1; 9 bases agree with TRBD2. CDR1 and CDR2 from the germline V gene are SEHNR and FQNEAQ (reference sequence). The V segment lost 5 bases and the J segment 5 bases; nucleotides outside the gene matches: 13. This CDR3 is built from 17 residues. The CDR3 DNA is TGTGCCAGCAGCCCGTATAGTTGGAGCGGGGGGAACAATGAGCAGTTCTTC. Translated: CASSPYSWSGGNNEQFF.

J is TRBJ2-1 and V is TRBV12-2; the DNA was not used to check the table's D call, TRBD2. TRBV12-2 is listed as a pseudogene. CDR3 length: 17 amino acids. Here the CDR3 DNA reads TGTGCAAGTCGTCCCCCCCTAGCCTTAACTCACTACAATGAGCAGTTCTTC. As protein: CASRPPLALTHYNEQFF.

The chain links TRBV4-1 to TRBJ1-6; 7 bases are a match to TRBD1. The germline CDR1 and CDR2 sequences are MGHRA and YSYEKL. Trimming cost V 0 bases and J 4 bases; bases outside gene matches: 6. This CDR3 comprises 17 residues. The CDR3 sequence is CASSQDRSRGYNSPLHF. In DNA, the CDR3 is TGCGCCAGCAGCCAAGATCGGAGCAGGGGGTATAATTCACCCCTCCACTTT.

The gene calls are TRBV11-2 and TRBJ1-2; TRBD1 agrees at 7 bases. V dropped 4 bases and J dropped 7; count of bases not matched to a gene: 6. From germline, CDR1 is SGHAT and CDR2 FQNNGV. The length of the CDR3 is 13 residues. The CDR3 region is CASSSTGAGGYTF. CDR3 DNA sequence: TGTGCCAGCAGCTCAACAGGGGCTGGTGGCTACACCTTC.

V usage is TRBV27 and J usage is TRBJ1-1, with 8 bases identical to TRBD1. CDR1 MNHEY and CDR2 SMNVEV come from the germline V gene (reference sequence). This CDR3 comprises 14 residues. The junction had 6 bases not matched to a gene; V was cut back by 8 bases and J by 1 base. Written as DNA, the CDR3 is TGTGCCAGCCGTAGAGGACAGGGGAACACTGAAGCTTTCTTT. This translates into CASRRGQGNTEAFF.

The V gene is TRBV7-9, the J gene TRBJ1-1; 7 bases are shared with TRBD1. Trimming removed 4 bases from V and 0 bases from J; junction bases left unmatched: 8. Germline CDR1 SEHNR, CDR2 FQNEAQ (reference sequence). The CDR3 has 16 residues. This chain's CDR3 is CASSSDRNYMNTEAFF. As DNA, the CDR3 is TGTGCCAGCAGCTCGGACAGGAACTACATGAACACTGAAGCTTTCTTT.

The chain has TRBV3-1 (or the pseudogene TRBV3-2) and TRBJ2-5; maybe TRBD2 (7 bases). CDR1 and CDR2 (germline): LGHDT, YNNKEL (reference sequence). This CDR3 spans 15 amino acids. V was trimmed by 1 base and J by 5 bases, leaving 14 bases between them. The CDR3 nucleotides read TGTGCCAGCAGCCAAGTAGGGGGGGCGTCGGAGACCCAGTACTTC. As protein: CASSQVGGASETQYF.

The chain links TRBV7-2 to TRBJ2-3, with D possibly TRBD2 on 7 matching bases. The ends were cut back, 1 base at V and 4 bases at J, with 15 bases in the middle. CDR3 size: 16 residues. Germline CDR1 is SGHTA and CDR2 is FQGNSA. CDR3 protein: CASSLGGGGPADTQYF. CDR3 bases: TGTGCCAGCAGCTTAGGAGGGGGGGGCCCCGCAGATACGCAGTATTTT.

The V call is TRBV10-3, the J call TRBJ2-7, with a weak D call TRBD1 (7 bases). The V gene lost 3 bases and the J gene lost 5 bases, with 20 bases spanning the gap. This CDR3 has 16 amino acids. Germline lookup yields CDR1 ENHRY and CDR2 SYGVKD. CDR3 bases: TGTGCCATCAGTGAAGGAGGGGGCGCGTTTTCTAACGAGCAGTACTTC. Translating it yields CAISEGGGAFSNEQYF.

The V and J genes are TRBV7-9 and TRBJ1-1; perhaps TRBD1 as D (6 bases). The CDR3 covers 15 residues. The germline V gene encodes CDR1 SEHNR and CDR2 FQNEAQ (reference sequence). Deletions cut 5 bases from V and 1 base from J, with 14 bases between. Here the CDR3 reads CASSLSQGSNTEAFF. The CDR3 nucleotides read TGTGCCAGCAGCCTCTCACAGGGATCGAACACTGAAGCTTTCTTT.

This clone was observed once. A read error may produce the germline difference seen at one junction end. V is TRBV13 and J is TRBJ1-2; D call uncertain. The CDR3 contains 12 residues. Germline V gives CDR1 PRHDT, CDR2 FYEKMQ (reference sequence). The CDR3 is CVFRGANYGYTF. CDR3 nucleotides: TGCGTATTTCGCGGAGCTAACTATGGCTACACCTTC.

The chain links TRBV19 to TRBJ1-6; D gene ambiguous. CDR1 LNHDA and CDR2 SQIVND come from the germline V gene (reference sequence). CDR3 size: 14 residues. The V end lost 6 bases, the J end lost 10 bases, and 16 bases lay between the germline ends. The DNA of the CDR3 is TGTGCCAGTAGCCCCTCCGCGGGAGGATCACCCCTCCACTTT. It specifies CASSPSAGGSPLHF.

The rearrangement joins TRBV28 to TRBJ1-1; 11 positions agree with TRBD1. V was clipped by 10 bases and J by 4 bases; unmatched bases: 8. CDR3 size: 14 residues. Per germline, CDR1 MDHEN and CDR2 SYDVKM. The CDR3 loop is CAIQDRGQGTEAFF. As DNA, the CDR3 is TGTGCCATCCAGGACAGGGGGCAAGGCACTGAAGCTTTCTTT.

The gene calls are TRBV7-9 and TRBJ2-7, with TRBD1 identical over 9 bases. The CDR3 is made up of 13 amino acids. Trimming took 7 bases from V and 7 from J; bases not matched to a gene: 8. The V gene's germline CDR1 is SEHNR and CDR2 FQNEAQ (reference sequence). The CDR3, as DNA: TGTGCCAGCACCCCCGGGACAGGGAGTGAGCAGTACTTC. Translated, it gives CASTPGTGSEQYF.

The chain is built from TRBV29-1 and TRBJ1-1; no clear D gene. Trimming shortened V by 5 bases and J by 7 bases, and 11 bases separated the two germline ends. The CDR3 spans 11 residues. The germline V gene has CDR1 SQVTM and CDR2 ANQGSEA. CDR3 protein: CSVTNRDEAFF. The CDR3 DNA follows: TGCAGCGTTACCAATCGCGATGAAGCTTTCTTT. The variable domain in full, completed from reference TRBV29-1 and TRBJ1-1, reads SAVISQKPSRDICQRGTSLTIQCQVDSQVTMMFWYRQQPGQSLTLIATANQGSEATYESGFVIDKFPISRPNLTFSTLTVSNMSPEDSSIYLCSVTNRDEAFFGQGTRLTVV.

This chain joins TRBV11-2 and TRBJ1-2, with 11 positions matching TRBD1. The J segment lost 4 bases and the V segment lost 4 bases, leaving 2 bases of the junction unmatched. Germline CDR1 and CDR2: SGHAT and FQNNGV. This CDR3 contains 14 residues. CDR3: CASSSGQGGYGYTF. In DNA, the CDR3 is TGTGCCAGCAGCTCGGGACAGGGGGGCTATGGCTACACCTTC.